The rows below give T cell receptor beta chains drawn from one sample of a study of blood T cell repertoires in COVID-19. Measured with immunoSEQ multiplex PCR; TCRdb has only the in-frame clones, and not every one. The sample includes 220,000 or so clones, about 85% of them seen just once. Sequenced input: peripheral blood. Receptor source: a man aged 30 to 45 with active or convalescent COVID-19. CDR3s include the opening cysteine and the closing phenylalanine or tryptophan. D genes are given only for firm matches. Size is omitted from some rows. Given values are once, few, many or a class for expanded clones.

TRBJ2-5 few NA TRBV15 CATSRDAGKETQYF TGTGCCACCAGCAGAGATGCGGGGAAAGAGACCCAGTACTTC
TRBJ2-1 NA TRBD2 TRBV30 CAWSVFPSGMEVIFYNEQFF TGTGCCTGGAGTGTATTCCCTAGCGGGATGGAAGTAATCTTCTACAATGAGCAGTTCTTC
TRBJ2-7 NA NA TRBV30 CAWSVLYEQYF TGTGCCTGGAGTGTACTCTACGAGCAGTACTTC
TRBJ2-7 NA NA TRBV10-2 CASKESSYEQYF TGCGCCAGCAAAGAGAGCTCCTACGAGCAGTACTTC
TRBJ2-4 NA NA TRBV3-1/TRBV3-2 CASSPYRLLDPDSKNIQYF TGTGCCAGCAGCCCCTATCGCCTACTCGACCCCGACTCCAAAAACATTCAGTACTTC
TRBJ1-1 NA NA TRBV6-5 CASSYGRGNTEAFF TGTGCCAGCAGTTACGGCCGGGGGAACACTGAAGCTTTCTTT
TRBJ1-2 NA TRBD1 TRBV24-1 CATSDSGQARYGYTF TGTGCCACCAGTGATTCTGGACAGGCCCGCTATGGCTACACCTTC
TRBJ2-3 NA NA TRBV12-5 CASGLVPTSAVPSLWTDTQYF TGTGCTAGTGGTTTGGTACCAACAAGTGCGGTGCCAAGTTTATGGACAGATACGCAGTATTTT
TRBJ1-5 NA TRBD1 TRBV25-1 CASSPGQGQPQHF TGTGCCAGCAGTCCAGGACAGGGACAGCCCCAGCATTTT
TRBJ2-7 NA NA TRBV5-1 CASSPGWEYEQYF TGCGCCAGCAGCCCCGGATGGGAGTACGAGCAGTACTTC
TRBJ1-1 NA NA TRBV18 CASSPSGETEAFF TGTGCCAGCTCACCTTCTGGGGAGACTGAAGCTTTCTTT
TRBJ2-7 NA TRBD2 TRBV4-1 CASSHEGGEYEQYF TGCGCCAGCAGCCATGAGGGAGGGGAATACGAGCAGTACTTC
TRBJ2-2 NA NA TRBV9 CASSGGGTGELFF TGTGCCAGCAGCGGAGGCGGGACCGGGGAGCTGTTTTTT
TRBJ1-2 NA TRBD1 TRBV12-3/TRBV12-4 CASSETGVHGYTF TGTGCCAGCAGTGAGACAGGGGTCCATGGCTACACCTTC
TRBJ2-7 NA NA TRBV15 CATSRDLLAAEQYF TGTGCCACCAGCAGAGATCTATTAGCTGCCGAGCAGTACTTC
TRBJ1-1 NA NA TRBV4-1 CASSQGEEWGGTEAFF TGCGCCAGCAGCCAAGGGGAGGAGTGGGGAGGCACTGAAGCTTTCTTT
TRBJ2-7 NA TRBD1 TRBV14 CASSPTGGHLYEQYF TGTGCCAGCAGCCCTACAGGGGGCCACCTCTACGAGCAGTACTTC
TRBJ2-3 NA TRBD2 TRBV6-2/TRBV6-3 CASSYPGLAGTDTQYF TGTGCCAGCAGTTACCCGGGACTAGCGGGCACAGATACGCAGTATTTT
TRBJ1-6 NA NA TRBV28 CASSSFTGLHSPLHF TGTGCCAGCAGCTCCTTTACCGGGTTGCATTCACCCCTCCACTTT
TRBJ1-6 NA NA TRBV30 CAWSVLGGSPSPLHF TGTGCCTGGAGTGTACTTGGGGGGTCACCTTCACCCCTCCACTTT
TRBJ2-5 once TRBD2 TRBV2 CASSEWIAGETQYF TGTGCCAGCAGTGAATGGATAGCGGGGGAGACCCAGTACTTC
TRBJ1-5 NA TRBD1 TRBV18 CASSADRGPSQPQHF TGTGCCAGCTCGGCGGACAGGGGCCCTTCCCAGCCCCAGCATTTT